This T cell receptor (beta chain) was found in a study of blood T cell repertoires in COVID-19. Across the study: COVID-19 samples collected from the United States, Italy and Spain covered acute and convalescent phases. T cells, B-cell-depleted T cells, or PBMCs provided the cDNA or gDNA that served as material.

V was cut by 2 bases and J by 6 bases, with 10 bases left in between. Germline lookup yields CDR1 SEHNR and CDR2 FQNEAQ (reference sequence). The CDR3 covers 14 residues. Original data processing: The authors estimated nucleated cell counts from reference gene primer amplification. Here immunoSEQ multiplex PCR was the method, and the copy in TCRdb shows in-frame clones only, minus some. V and J calls and clone size are as listed in that table; D and trimming were resolved from the DNA. The table lists fewer than 350,000 clones, approximately 83% of them singletons. In this sample, this clone turned up a few times.

The receptor comes from a woman aged 25 to 39 who had recovered from COVID-19. The chain combines TRBV7-9 with TRBJ1-4; D not certain. Sequencing used peripheral blood. The CDR3 DNA sequence: TGTGCCAGCAGCTTATCAACCCAGGATGAAAAACTGTTTTTT. It is translated as CASSLSTQDEKLFF.